The present T cell receptor (beta chain) was sequenced within a study of blood T cell repertoires in COVID-19. Method: immunoSEQ multiplex PCR; TCRdb's copy keeps in-frame clones and lacks some. In the table there are approximately 100,000 clones, about nine tenths of which are singletons. The source material was peripheral blood. The receptor was derived from a man in his 60s with acute or convalescent COVID-19.

CDR3 coding DNA: TGCGCCAGCAGCCCGAGACAGGGGCCTGATGATTCACCCCTCCACTTT. It codes for CASSPRQGPDDSPLHF. The chain employs TRBV5-1 and TRBJ1-6; TRBD1 agrees at 8 bases. Germline V CDR1 and CDR2: SGHRS, YFSETQ. Trimming took 4 bases from V and 8 from J; bases not matched to a gene: 11. This CDR3 comprises 16 residues.